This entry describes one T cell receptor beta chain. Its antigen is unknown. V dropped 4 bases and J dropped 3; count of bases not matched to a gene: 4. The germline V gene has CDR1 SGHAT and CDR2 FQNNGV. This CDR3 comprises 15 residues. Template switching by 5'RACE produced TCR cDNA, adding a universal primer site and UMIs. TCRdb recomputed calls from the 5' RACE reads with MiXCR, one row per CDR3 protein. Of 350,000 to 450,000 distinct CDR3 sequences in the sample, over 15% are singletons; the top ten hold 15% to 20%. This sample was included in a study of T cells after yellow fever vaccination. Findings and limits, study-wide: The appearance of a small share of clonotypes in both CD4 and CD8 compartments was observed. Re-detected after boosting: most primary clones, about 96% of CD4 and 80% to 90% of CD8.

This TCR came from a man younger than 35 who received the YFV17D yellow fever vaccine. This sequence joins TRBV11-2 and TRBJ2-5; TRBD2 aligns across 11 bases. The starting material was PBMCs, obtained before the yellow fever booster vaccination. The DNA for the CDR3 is TGTGCCAGCAGCTCACTGACTAGCGGGGAAGAGACCCAGTACTTC. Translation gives CASSSLTSGEETQYF.